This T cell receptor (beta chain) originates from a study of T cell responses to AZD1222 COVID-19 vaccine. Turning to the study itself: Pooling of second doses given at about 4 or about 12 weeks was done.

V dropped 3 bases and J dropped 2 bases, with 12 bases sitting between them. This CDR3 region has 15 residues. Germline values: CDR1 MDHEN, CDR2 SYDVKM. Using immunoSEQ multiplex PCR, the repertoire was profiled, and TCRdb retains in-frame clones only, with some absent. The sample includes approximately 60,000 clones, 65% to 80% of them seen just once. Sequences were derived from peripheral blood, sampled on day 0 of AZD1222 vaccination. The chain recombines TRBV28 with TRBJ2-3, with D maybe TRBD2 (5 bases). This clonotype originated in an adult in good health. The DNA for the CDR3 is TGTGCCAGCAGTTTTCGAGCGGATCCCACAGATACGCAGTATTTT. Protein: CASSFRADPTDTQYF.